This entry concerns a single T cell receptor (beta chain). The CDR3 is made up of 15 amino acids. The J segment lost 2 bases and the V segment lost 4 bases, leaving 8 bases of the junction unmatched. The germline CDR1 and CDR2 sequences are ENHRY and SYGVKD. These data are taken from a study of blood T cell repertoires in COVID-19. Study-wide background: Spain, Italy and the United States supplied samples that represented acute and convalescent COVID-19. PBMCs, B-cell-depleted T cells, or T cells were the source of the cDNA or gDNA that made up the material.

Some clones are missing from TCRdb's copy, which holds only in-frame ones; the method was immunoSEQ multiplex PCR. The sample lists roughly 350,000 clones, around 91% occurring once. Sequenced input: peripheral blood. This TCR came from a woman aged 18-35 years who had recovered from COVID-19. The chain joins TRBV10-3 to TRBJ2-7, with TRBD2 identical over 7 bases. CDR3 region: CAISGGGAGTYEQYV. The CDR3 nucleotides read TGTGCCATCAGTGGGGGCGGAGCGGGGACCTACGAGCAGTACGTC.